This T cell receptor beta chain came from a study of cytomegalovirus exposure and HLA in healthy donors. CDR3 length: 14 residues. Germline CDR1 and CDR2: MDHEN and SYDVKM. V was cut by 5 bases and J by 6 bases, with 16 bases left in between. Study conclusions and caveats: A later analysis reportedly found that, within productive TCRs, an Asian-associated ancestry cluster had fewer N-insertions than the mean observed across the approximately 700 donors. Most TCR sequences were seen very rarely across donors, but some public TCRs occurred in many. The authors later linked a missense DCLRE1C variant to TCR beta V- and J-gene trimming.

13 Jbeta primers and 60 Vbeta primers were used for the PCR. Assay: immunoSEQ multiplex PCR; the TCRdb copy retains only in-frame clones and omits some. The data contain 100,000 to 150,000 clones, 77% of them singletons. Points on this clone: Its antigen is unknown.

The specimen was PBMCs. The TCR sequence derives from a woman between 40 and 50 years old in good health and CMV-seropositive. This sequence joins TRBV28 and TRBJ1-2; perhaps TRBD1 as D (6 bases). In DNA, the CDR3 is TGTGCCAGCAGTCCTTTGACAGGCTGGAATGGCTACACCTTC. Amino acids: CASSPLTGWNGYTF.